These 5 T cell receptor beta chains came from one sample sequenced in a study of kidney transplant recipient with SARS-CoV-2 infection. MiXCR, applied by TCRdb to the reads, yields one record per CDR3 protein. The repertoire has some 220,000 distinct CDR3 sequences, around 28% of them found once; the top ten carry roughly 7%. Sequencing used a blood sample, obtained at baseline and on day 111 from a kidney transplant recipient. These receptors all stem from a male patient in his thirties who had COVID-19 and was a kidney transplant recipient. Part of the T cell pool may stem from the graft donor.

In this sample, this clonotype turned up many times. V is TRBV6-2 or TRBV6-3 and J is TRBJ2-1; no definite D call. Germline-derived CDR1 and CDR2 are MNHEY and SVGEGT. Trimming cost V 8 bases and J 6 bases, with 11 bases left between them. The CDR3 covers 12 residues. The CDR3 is CASENWANEQFF. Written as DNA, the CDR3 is TGTGCCAGCGAGAATTGGGCCAATGAGCAGTTCTTC.

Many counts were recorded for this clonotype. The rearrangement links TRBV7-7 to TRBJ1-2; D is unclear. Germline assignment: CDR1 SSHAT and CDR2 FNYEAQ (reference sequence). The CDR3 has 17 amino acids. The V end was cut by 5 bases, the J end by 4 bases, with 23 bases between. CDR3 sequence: CASSTVFKCRKTYGYTF. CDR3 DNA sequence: TGTGCCAGCAGCACTGTCTTTAAGTGCCGAAAGACCTATGGCTACACCTTC.

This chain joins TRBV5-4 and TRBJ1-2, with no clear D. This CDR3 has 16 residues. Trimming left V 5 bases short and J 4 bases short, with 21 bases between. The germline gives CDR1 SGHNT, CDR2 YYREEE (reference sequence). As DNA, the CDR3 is TGTGCCAGCAGGGGAATCGTACCAGGAAAGGCCTATGGCTACACCTTC. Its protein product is CASRGIVPGKAYGYTF. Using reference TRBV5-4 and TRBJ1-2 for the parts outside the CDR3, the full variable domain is ETGVTQSPTHLIKTRGQQVTLRCSSQSGHNTVSWYQQALGQGPQFIFQYYREEENGRGNFPPRFSGLQFPNYSSELNVNALELDDSALYLCASRGIVPGKAYGYTFGSGTRLTVV.

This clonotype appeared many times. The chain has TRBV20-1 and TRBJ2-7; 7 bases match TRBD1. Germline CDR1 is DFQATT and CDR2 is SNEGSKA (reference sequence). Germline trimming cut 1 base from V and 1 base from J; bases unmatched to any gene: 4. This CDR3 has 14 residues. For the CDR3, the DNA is TGCAGTGCTAGAGGGGGACAGTCTTCCTACGAGCAGTACTTC. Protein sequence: CSARGGQSSYEQYF.

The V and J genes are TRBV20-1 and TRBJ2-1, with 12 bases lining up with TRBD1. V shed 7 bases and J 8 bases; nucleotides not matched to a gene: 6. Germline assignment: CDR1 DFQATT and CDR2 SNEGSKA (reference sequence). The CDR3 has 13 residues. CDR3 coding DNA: TGCAGTGTAACAGGGACAGGGGGCTATGAGCAGTTCTTC. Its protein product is CSVTGTGGYEQFF.